This record covers a single T cell receptor beta chain. TCRdb used MiXCR to reprocess the 5' RACE reads, holding one entry per CDR3 protein. The table lists hundreds of thousands of distinct CDR3 sequences, 15% to 20% of them singletons. This sample was included in a study of T-cell memory formation after mild COVID-19. The V and J ends lost 6 bases and 5 bases, in that order; junction bases with no gene match: 4. Germline CDR1 reads KGHDR; CDR2 reads SFDVKD. The CDR3 loop spans 14 amino acids. The sample taken for sequencing was PBMCs or a T cell subset sorted from them (not recorded which). The receptor was derived from an adult woman who had mild COVID-19 (a few samples of this study predate the infection). Cell type and time point are not known. The rearrangement joins TRBV24-1 to TRBJ2-5, with 11 bases aligning to TRBD2. The CDR3 DNA sequence: TGTGCCACCAGTCTAGCGGGGGGTGCCGAGACCCAGTACTTC. Encoded protein: CATSLAGGAETQYF.